The entry below describes one T cell receptor beta chain. This sample is drawn from a study of technical replicates of blood from a few donors. Generated by immunoSEQ multiplex PCR, the TCRdb table keeps only in-frame clones and is missing some. This table has tens of thousands of clones, roughly 86% appearing once. Sequences were obtained from PBMCs. This clonotype originated in a human donor in good health. Some clones in this sample may be carry-over from other donors' samples.

CDR3 sequence (DNA): TGTGCCACCAGCAGAGCCCAGGGGACCACAGATACGCAGTATTTT. It encodes CATSRAQGTTDTQYF. The chain is built from TRBV15 and TRBJ2-3; D may be TRBD1 (6 bases). The V end lost 1 base, the J end lost 2 bases, and 10 bases lay between the germline ends. CDR1 LNHNV and CDR2 YYDKDF come from the germline V gene (reference sequence). CDR3 length: 15 residues. Full variable domain (outside the CDR3, taken from reference TRBV15 and TRBJ2-3): DAMVIQNPRYQVTQFGKPVTLSCSQTLNHNVMYWYQQKSSQAPKLLFHYYDKDFNNEADTPDNFQSRRPNTSFCFLDIRSPGLGDTAMYLCATSRAQGTTDTQYFGPGTRLTVL.